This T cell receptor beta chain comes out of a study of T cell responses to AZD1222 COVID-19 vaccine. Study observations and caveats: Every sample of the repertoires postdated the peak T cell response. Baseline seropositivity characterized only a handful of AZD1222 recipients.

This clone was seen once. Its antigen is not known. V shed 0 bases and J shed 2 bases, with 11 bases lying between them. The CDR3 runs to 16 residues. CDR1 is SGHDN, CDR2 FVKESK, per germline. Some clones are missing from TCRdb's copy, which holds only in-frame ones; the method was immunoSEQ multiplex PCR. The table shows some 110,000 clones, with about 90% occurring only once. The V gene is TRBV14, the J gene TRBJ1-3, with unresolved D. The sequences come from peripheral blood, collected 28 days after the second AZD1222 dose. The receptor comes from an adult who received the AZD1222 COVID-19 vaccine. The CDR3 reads CASSQDSPRAGNTIYF. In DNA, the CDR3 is TGTGCCAGCAGCCAAGATTCGCCAAGGGCTGGAAACACCATATATTTT.